These T cell receptor beta chains were read from a single sample in a study of blood T cell repertoires in COVID-19. TCRdb's table, derived via immunoSEQ multiplex PCR, lists solely in-frame clones and lacks some. Seen here are 200,000 to 250,000 clones, more than 70% observed once, and the top ten hold around an eighth. Sequences were obtained from peripheral blood. The receptors derive from an elderly man with acute or convalescent COVID-19. CDR3s include the opening cysteine and the closing phenylalanine or tryptophan. Fields, in order: D gene, V gene, J gene, clone size, CDR3 DNA, CDR3 protein. A D gene is named only where the DNA matches it firmly. Rows give clone size only sometimes, using once, few, many, or a class for an expanded clone.

TRBD1	TRBV4-1	TRBJ1-1	-	TGCGCCAGCAGCCGGATTACAGGGGCCCCTAGGGGCACTGAAGCTTTCTTT	CASSRITGAPRGTEAFF
-	TRBV5-1	TRBJ2-2	few	TGCGCCAGCAGCCGCCCAGGGGGGCTGAGCACCGGGGAGCTGTTTTTT	CASSRPGGLSTGELFF
TRBD1	TRBV7-2	TRBJ1-1	once	TGTGCCAGCGGAGACAGGGGGCAGATTAATGGGGCTTTCTTT	CASGDRGQINGAFF
TRBD1	TRBV7-2	TRBJ2-7	-	TGTGCCAGCAGCTCCCACCCCGGGACAGGTTACTCTTCCTACGAGCAGTACTTC	CASSSHPGTGYSSYEQYF
-	TRBV28	TRBJ2-7	-	TGTGCCAGCAGTTTATCCCGCTACGAGCAGTACTTC	CASSLSRYEQYF
-	TRBV19	TRBJ1-5	-	TGTGCCAGTAGTATTAGAGAGAATCAGCCCCAGCATTTT	CASSIRENQPQHF
-	TRBV19	TRBJ1-2	-	TGTGCCAGTAGTATAGGGCCAGGGAGGAACTATGGCTACACCTTC	CASSIGPGRNYGYTF
TRBD2	TRBV24-1	TRBJ2-7	-	TGTGCCACCAGTGACGGCGGGAGGGCTTACGAGCAGTACTTC	CATSDGGRAYEQYF
-	TRBV3-1/TRBV3-2	TRBJ1-1	few	TGTGCCAGCAGCCAGGTAGAGAACACTGAAGCTTTCTTT	CASSQVENTEAFF
TRBD1	TRBV15	TRBJ1-1	-	TGTGCCACCAGCACAGGGACAGGGCGAGACACTGAAGCTTTCTTT	CATSTGTGRDTEAFF
TRBD1	TRBV27	TRBJ1-1	few	TGTGCCAGCAGTTACAGGGGGTACACTGAAGCTTTCTTT	CASSYRGYTEAFF
-	TRBV28	TRBJ1-2	-	TGTGCCAGCAGTTTATGGGGAGGAATCTATGGCTACACCTTC	CASSLWGGIYGYTF
TRBD2	TRBV5-5	TRBJ2-7	-	TGTGCCAGCAGCTTGGCCGTTAGCGGGGGCCACGAGCAGTACTTC	CASSLAVSGGHEQYF
-	TRBV6-6	TRBJ2-7	-	TGTGCCAGCAGTTACCCGACAGCGTCCTACGAGCAGTACTTC	CASSYPTASYEQYF
-	TRBV14	TRBJ1-4	-	TGTGCCAGCAGCCAAGCCGGGCGGTGGGAGGAAAAACTGTTTTTT	CASSQAGRWEEKLFF
TRBD1	TRBV28	TRBJ1-1	-	TGTGCCAGCAGTTTAACAGGGGGGGATGCTGAAGCTTTCTTT	CASSLTGGDAEAFF
-	TRBV1	TRBJ2-1	-	TGCACCAGCAGCCGCCGACTCTCCAATGAGCAGTTCTTC	CTSSRRLSNEQFF
TRBD2	TRBV28	TRBJ2-5	once	TGTGCCAGCAGTTCGATAGCGGGGACCCACGGAGAGACCCAGTACTTC	CASSSIAGTHGETQYF
TRBD2	TRBV5-1	TRBJ2-3	-	TGCGCCAGCAGCGGGACGACTAGCCCAGATACGCAGTATTTT	CASSGTTSPDTQYF
-	TRBV7-2	TRBJ2-3	-	TGTGCCAGCAGCTTAGACGCAGGGGGGAGCACAGATACGCAGTATTTT	CASSLDAGGSTDTQYF
TRBD1	TRBV2	TRBJ1-4	-	TGTGCCGTTCGACAGGGGCCTAATGAAAAACTGTTTTTT	CAVRQGPNEKLFF
TRBD1	TRBV6-5	TRBJ1-2	-	TGTGCCAGCAGTTCGCTGGACAGGGGCTATGGCTACACCTTC	CASSSLDRGYGYTF
TRBD1	TRBV5-8	TRBJ2-5	-	TGTGCCAGCAGCGGAGGACAGGGGGCGAGGGAGACCCAGTACTTC	CASSGGQGARETQYF
TRBD1	TRBV15	TRBJ2-2	-	TGTGCCACCAGCAGAGATCTTGGGACAGCCAACACCGGGGAGCTGTTTTTT	CATSRDLGTANTGELFF
-	TRBV4-2	TRBJ1-1	-	TGTGCCAGCAGCCAACTTGGGGGGGACACTGAAGCTTTCTTT	CASSQLGGDTEAFF
TRBD1	TRBV18	TRBJ2-7	once	TGTGCCAGCTCACCAGGGACAGGGGGGATGTACGAGCAGTACTTC	CASSPGTGGMYEQYF
TRBD1	TRBV9	TRBJ1-6	-	TGTGCCAGCAGTCTGACAGGGCTAGATTCACCCCTCCACTTT	CASSLTGLDSPLHF
TRBD1	TRBV30	TRBJ1-6	-	TGTGCCTGGAGTCCAGGATCGGACAGGGAGAGCTCCTATAATTCACCCCTCCACTTT	CAWSPGSDRESSYNSPLHF
-	TRBV6-1	TRBJ1-5	-	TGTGCCAGCAGTGAATCATCAGGTGCGGGGCTGGCGGTTCAGCCCCAGCATTTT	CASSESSGAGLAVQPQHF
TRBD1	TRBV6-5	TRBJ1-1	-	TGTGCCAGCAGTTACTCAGGACAGGGCCACACTGAAGCTTTCTTT	CASSYSGQGHTEAFF
TRBD2	TRBV27	TRBJ2-7	-	TGTGCCAGCAGTTTCTTAGGGAGGGCGGGCGAGCAGTACTTC	CASSFLGRAGEQYF
-	TRBV3-1/TRBV3-2	TRBJ2-3	-	TGTGCCAGCAGCCAAGGAGGGCTTTTCACAGATACGCAGTATTTT	CASSQGGLFTDTQYF
TRBD1	TRBV5-6	TRBJ2-6	-	TGTGCCAGCAGCTTAAGTAAGTGGGACAGGGTGCCTGGGGCCAACGTCCTGACTTTC	CASSLSKWDRVPGANVLTF
TRBD1	TRBV2	TRBJ2-2	-	TGTGCCAGCAGTCCCGGACAGGGGGGAAAGCTGTTTTTT	CASSPGQGGKLFF
TRBD1	TRBV19	TRBJ1-5	few	TGTGCCAGTAGTGTGGGGACAGGGAACGGCAATCAGCCCCAGCATTTT	CASSVGTGNGNQPQHF
TRBD1	TRBV7-2	TRBJ1-1	-	TGTGCCAGCAGGCCCACAGGGGGCGGACGGAACACTGAAGCTTTCTTT	CASRPTGGGRNTEAFF
-	TRBV27	TRBJ1-5	-	TGTGCCAGCAGTCCGTGGGGCAGTAGTCAGCCCCAGCATTTT	CASSPWGSSQPQHF
TRBD2	TRBV6-5	TRBJ2-5	-	TGTGCCAGCACCCTAGGGAGGACTAGCGCAGAGACCCAGTACTTC	CASTLGRTSAETQYF
TRBD2	TRBV25-1	TRBJ2-3	-	TGTGCCAGCAGTCGAGTAGCGGGAAGCACAGATACGCAGTATTTT	CASSRVAGSTDTQYF
TRBD2	TRBV28	TRBJ2-3	-	TGTGCCAGCAGTCGGACTAGCACTAGCACAGATACGCAGTATTTT	CASSRTSTSTDTQYF
-	TRBV5-1	TRBJ2-7	-	TGCGCCAGCACCGAGACAAGTCCTTCTTACGAGCAGTACTTC	CASTETSPSYEQYF
TRBD1	TRBV5-8	TRBJ2-5	-	TGTGCCAGCAGCTTGGCCGGGACAGGGGAAGAGACCCAGTACTTC	CASSLAGTGEETQYF
-	TRBV11-2	TRBJ1-5	-	TGTGCCAGCAGCTTAGAGCCAGGGTTAAATCAGCCCCAGCATTTT	CASSLEPGLNQPQHF